The 9 T cell receptor beta chains below come from one sample, sequenced in a study of T cells in Graves' hyperthyroidism and ophthalmopathy. Amplification of TCR beta CDR3 regions used RNA as the template. TCR CDR3 regions were first amplified by RT-PCR with HTBI primers. TCRdb re-derived calls from the multiplex PCR reads in MiXCR, one entry per CDR3 protein. The sample records hundreds of thousands of distinct CDR3 sequences, around 20% being singletons. The source material was blood. The receptor source for this set is a woman in her forties or fifties with Graves' hyperthyroidism that later progressed to Graves' ophthalmopathy.

The chain joins TRBV7-2 to TRBJ2-3; either TRBD1 or TRBD2 may supply D (6 bases each). V lost 5 bases to trimming and J lost 4 bases, with 22 bases between them. The germline gives CDR1 SGHTA, CDR2 FQGNSA. CDR3 length: 17 amino acids. Written as DNA, the CDR3 is TGTGCCAGCAGCCAGACGGCTGTCGGGGGCCGGCCAGATACGCAGTATTTT. It translates to CASSQTAVGGRPDTQYF.

The V gene is TRBV7-9, the J gene TRBJ1-2; TRBD1 aligns across 8 bases. CDR3 length: 15 amino acids. CDR1 is SEHNR and CDR2 is FQNEAQ in the germline V gene (reference sequence). With 4 bases clipped from V and 1 base from J, the junction kept 5 bases outside the gene matches. CDR3 in amino acids: CASSSTGGNNYGYTF. The CDR3, as DNA: TGTGCCAGCAGCTCAACAGGGGGGAATAACTATGGCTACACCTTC.

V usage is TRBV12-3 or TRBV12-4 and J usage is TRBJ2-2; tentatively, D is TRBD1 or TRBD2 (5 bases each). V was shortened by 8 bases and J by 0 bases, with 10 bases between the two germline ends. This CDR3 region has 14 residues. CDR3 nucleotides: TGTGCCAGCGATGGGGGAGCGAACACCGGGGAGCTGTTTTTT. This encodes CASDGGANTGELFF.

This rearrangement joins TRBV27 to TRBJ1-3; the D is unclear. The length of the CDR3 is 14 residues. CDR1 MNHEY and CDR2 SMNVEV come from the germline V gene (reference sequence). V was clipped by 6 bases and J by 4 bases, with 13 bases between them. The DNA for the CDR3 is TGTGCCAGCAGGCGAAGCCATACAGGAAACACCATATATTTT. Translated: CASRRSHTGNTIYF.

The chain joins TRBV11-2 to TRBJ2-7; D possibly corresponds to TRBD2 (7 bases). CDR3 size: 16 residues. Trimming cost V 1 base and J 2 bases, with 15 bases left between them. From germline, CDR1 is SGHAT and CDR2 FQNNGV. CDR3 sequence: CASSLARGALAYEQYF. In DNA, the CDR3 is TGTGCCAGCAGCTTAGCTCGGGGGGCCCTAGCCTACGAGCAGTACTTC.

V usage is TRBV6-2 or TRBV6-3 and J usage is TRBJ2-5; D tentatively reads TRBD1 or TRBD2 (5 bases each). The CDR3 is 12 amino acids. V was pared by 0 bases and J by 9 bases, with 8 bases between. CDR1 is MNHEY, CDR2 SVGEGT, per germline. The CDR3 DNA is TGTGCCAGCAGTTACTCTTTGGGGGCCCAGTACTTC. Translating gives CASSYSLGAQYF.

This clonotype was recorded at least ten times. V gene TRBV24-1 combines with J gene TRBJ2-1; possible D gene TRBD1, 6 bases. Per the germline V gene, CDR1 is KGHDR and CDR2 is SFDVKD. The CDR3 is 13 amino acids. Trimming left V 9 bases short and J 4 bases short, with 12 bases between. The CDR3 protein is CATEETGYNEQFF. The CDR3 DNA is TGTGCCACCGAGGAAACAGGGTACAATGAGCAGTTCTTC.

The chain uses TRBV20-1 and TRBJ2-5, with TRBD2 matching over 7 bases. After removal of 4 bases from V and 1 base from J, the junction contained 3 bases not matched to a gene. Germline assignment: CDR1 DFQATT and CDR2 SNEGSKA (reference sequence). The CDR3 has 13 residues. CDR3 region: CSATIAGQETQYF. CDR3 DNA sequence: TGCAGTGCTACCATAGCGGGCCAAGAGACCCAGTACTTC.

The CDR3 DNA reads as TGCGCCAGCAGTGGAGGGCCCCAAGGGGATACGCAGTATTTT. It specifies CASSGGPQGDTQYF. The chain couples TRBV10-2 to TRBJ2-3; a possible D gene is TRBD2 (5 bases). The CDR3 totals 14 residues. Trimming took 4 bases from V and 6 from J, leaving 14 bases between them. Germline-derived CDR1 and CDR2 are WSHSY and SAAADI.